In this sample, the clone carrying this T cell receptor beta chain turned up once. This CDR3 has 15 residues. V lost 2 bases to trimming and J lost 6 bases; unmatched junction nucleotides: 7. CDR1 is SGHRS and CDR2 is YFSETQ in the germline V gene. This entry belongs to a study of blood T cell repertoires in COVID-19. Study background: T cells, B-cell-depleted T cells, or PBMCs provided the cDNA or gDNA that served as material.

Repertoires were generated with immunoSEQ multiplex PCR, while TCRdb's copy carries only in-frame clones and drops some. This table holds about 260,000 clones, 86% found once. The V and J genes are TRBV5-1 and TRBJ1-5; 8 positions match TRBD1. Material for sequencing was peripheral blood. This receptor was identified in a man aged 18 to 30 with active or convalescent COVID-19. CDR3 sequence: CASSFNGQGGQPQHF. The CDR3, as DNA: TGCGCCAGCAGCTTTAACGGACAGGGAGGTCAGCCCCAGCATTTT.